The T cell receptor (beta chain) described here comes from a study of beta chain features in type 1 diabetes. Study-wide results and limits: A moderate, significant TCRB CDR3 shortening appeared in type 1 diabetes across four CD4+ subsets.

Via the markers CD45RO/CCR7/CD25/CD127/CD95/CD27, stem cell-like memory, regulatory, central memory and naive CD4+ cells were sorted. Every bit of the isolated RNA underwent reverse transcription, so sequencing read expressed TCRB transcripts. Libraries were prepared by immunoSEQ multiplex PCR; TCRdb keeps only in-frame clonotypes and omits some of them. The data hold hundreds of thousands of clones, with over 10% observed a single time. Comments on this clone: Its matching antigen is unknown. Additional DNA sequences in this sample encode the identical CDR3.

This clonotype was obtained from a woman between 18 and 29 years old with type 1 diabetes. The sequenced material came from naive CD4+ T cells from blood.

The DNA for the CDR3 is TGCGCCAGCAGCTTGGGGACTCCAAGGGATACGCAGTATTTT. It specifies CASSLGTPRDTQYF. The chain couples TRBV5-1 to TRBJ2-3; D perhaps matches TRBD2 (5 bases). The CDR3 has 14 residues. CDR1 and CDR2 from the germline V gene are SGHRS and YFSETQ. V was clipped by 0 bases and J by 6 bases, with 11 bases between them.